The 25 T cell receptor beta chains below were found in one sample sequenced in a study of T cell repertoires in cytomegalovirus infection (dated by TCRdb to between 2018 and 2021). Sequenced on an Illumina HiSeq 1500. Using fastp at Q25 and MiXCR, TCRdb reprocessed the public reads and kept productive beta chains. CDR3 protein duplicates are merged, each entry listing the most common genes and DNA. The sample table records some 120,000 distinct CDR3 sequences; 10% of these occur just once. The ten largest make up around 33% of the sample. Their cognate antigens are unknown. The specimen sequenced was PBMCs, sequenced either directly or after in vitro stimulation (not recorded which). The receptors come from a human donor in good health (CMV status not recorded). Some clones in this sample may be carry-over from other donors' samples.

This clonotype was seen a few times. The V and J genes are TRBV12-3 or TRBV12-4 and TRBJ1-1, with D uncertain. V gave up 3 bases and J gave up 0 bases, with 11 bases separating them. The CDR3 is 15 amino acids. The CDR3 DNA follows: TGTGCCAGCAGTTTGATGACTGTCATGAACACTGAAGCTTTCTTT. Translated: CASSLMTVMNTEAFF.

There are many counts of this clonotype. The J gene is TRBJ2-7, the V gene TRBV7-2; TRBD2 aligns across 9 bases. CDR3 size: 14 residues. Germline CDR1 SGHTA, CDR2 FQGNSA. J was trimmed by 7 bases and V by 8 bases; bases with no gene match: 12. CDR3 sequence reads: CASLLGAGGLEQYF. CDR3 DNA sequence: TGTGCCAGCCTCTTAGGAGCGGGAGGTCTTGAGCAGTACTTC.

This clonotype was observed a handful of times. The genes are TRBV6-2 or TRBV6-3 and TRBJ2-7; 12 positions agree with TRBD1. V was clipped by 6 bases and J by 4 bases; unmatched bases: 7. Germline CDR1 MNHEY, CDR2 SVGEGT. This CDR3 has 15 residues. DNA for the CDR3: TGTGCCAGCAGAGACGGGACAGGGGGCAAGTACGAGCAGTACTTC. Translating it yields CASRDGTGGKYEQYF.

This clonotype was detected only a few times. V and J are TRBV11-2 and TRBJ1-4; 7 bases align to TRBD1. V trimming: 5 bases; J trimming: 2 bases; junction bases outside the gene matches: 5. The CDR3 runs 15 residues. Germline V gene lookup returns CDR1 SGHAT and CDR2 FQNNGV. The CDR3 protein is CASSLMGQTNEKLFF. In nucleotides, the CDR3 is TGTGCCAGCAGCCTGATGGGACAGACTAATGAAAAACTGTTTTTT.

This clonotype was recorded many times. V gene TRBV10-3 combines with J gene TRBJ2-1, with 9 positions matching TRBD2. CDR3 size: 14 residues. Germline V CDR1 and CDR2: ENHRY, SYGVKD. Trimming took 10 bases from V and 3 from J; bases not matched to a gene: 7. In DNA form, the CDR3 reads TGTGCCAGCCGGGCTAGCGGGGTCTACAATGAGCAGTTCTTC. Protein: CASRASGVYNEQFF.

This clonotype was seen many times. The chain links TRBV7-6 to TRBJ1-1, with TRBD1 matching over 9 bases. V shed 5 bases, J shed 0 bases, and the junction held 10 bases outside the gene matches. The CDR3 sequence is 17 residues long. Germline-derived CDR1 and CDR2 are SGHVS and FNYEAQ. The CDR3 DNA sequence: TGTGCCAGCAGCCTTCGGGACAGGGCCAGCGTGAACACTGAAGCTTTCTTT. Its protein product is CASSLRDRASVNTEAFF. Using reference TRBV7-6 and TRBJ1-1 for the parts outside the CDR3, the full variable domain is GAGVSQSPRYKVTKRGQDVALRCDPISGHVSLYWYRQALGQGPEFLTYFNYEAQQDKSGLPNDRFSAERPEGSISTLTIQRTEQRDSAMYRCASSLRDRASVNTEAFFGQGTRLTVV.

The chain joins TRBV9 to TRBJ1-4; D is unresolved. Germline V CDR1 and CDR2: SGDLS, YYNGEE. V was shortened by 0 bases and J by 5 bases, with 8 bases between the two germline ends. There are 14 residues in the CDR3. The CDR3 DNA is TGTGCCAGCAGCGTAGACCCTCGCAATGAAAAACTGTTTTTT. Translating it yields CASSVDPRNEKLFF. Combining the CDR3 with reference TRBV9 and TRBJ1-4 gives the whole variable domain DSGVTQTPKHLITATGQRVTLRCSPRSGDLSVYWYQQSLDQGLQFLIQYYNGEERAKGNILERFSAQQFPDLHSELNLSSLELGDSALYFCASSVDPRNEKLFFGSGTQLSVL.

The genes are TRBV19 and TRBJ2-2; D perhaps matches TRBD1 (6 bases). CDR3 length equals 12 residues. Germline V lookup: CDR1 LNHDA, CDR2 SQIVND (reference sequence). The V end was cut by 10 bases, the J end by 6 bases, with 12 bases between. The CDR3 bases are TGTGCCAAGAGTGAGGGGGCCGGGGAGCTGTTTTTT. It translates to CAKSEGAGELFF.

This clonotype was counted many times. The gene calls are TRBV7-2 and TRBJ1-2; D unresolved. The germline V gene encodes CDR1 SGHTA and CDR2 FQGNSA. V was trimmed by 2 bases and J by 6 bases, leaving 7 bases between them. This CDR3 is 12 amino acids long. CDR3 sequence: CASSLYMDGYTF. The CDR3 nucleotides read TGTGCCAGCAGCTTATATATGGATGGCTACACCTTC. The full variable domain, rest sourced from reference TRBV7-2 and TRBJ1-2, is GAGVSQSPSNKVTEKGKDVELRCDPISGHTALYWYRQSLGQGLEFLIYFQGNSAPDKSGLPSDRFSAERTGGSVSTLTIQRTQQEDSAVYLCASSLYMDGYTFGSGTRLTVV.

This clonotype was picked up many times. The chain has TRBV6-2 or TRBV6-3 and TRBJ2-5; D is unresolved. Germline V gene sequence: CDR1 MNHEY, CDR2 SVGEGT. CDR3 length: 13 amino acids. Trimming removed 0 bases at V and 13 bases at J, with 15 bases between. The chain's CDR3 is CASSYSYSVGAYF. As DNA, the CDR3 is TGTGCCAGCAGTTACTCGTACAGCGTTGGAGCGTACTTC.

The table lists this clonotype with many counts. The chain has TRBV12-3 or TRBV12-4 and TRBJ1-2; no firm D call. CDR3 size: 13 residues. Trimming cost V 4 bases and J 3 bases, with 9 bases left between them. The chain's CDR3 is CASSSQPYYGYTF. CDR3 nucleotides: TGTGCCAGCAGTTCCCAGCCGTACTATGGCTACACCTTC.

This clonotype has more than one count but fewer than ten. This CDR3 is CASRLRGGRVETQYF. The CDR3 DNA is TGTGCCAGCAGGCTGCGCGGAGGCCGCGTCGAGACCCAGTACTTC. The chain has TRBV5-4 and TRBJ2-5; maybe TRBD2 (5 bases). CDR3 length: 15 amino acids. CDR1 and CDR2 (germline): SGHNT, YYREEE (reference sequence). The V end was cut by 5 bases, the J end by 5 bases, with 19 bases between.

V is TRBV20-1 and J is TRBJ2-3; D possibly corresponds to TRBD2 (5 bases). With 7 bases removed from V and 3 bases from J, the gap between germline ends came to 20 bases. The CDR3 runs 15 residues. Per the germline V gene, CDR1 is DFQATT and CDR2 is SNEGSKA (reference sequence). In DNA form, the CDR3 reads TGCAGTGTCGACACGGGCCAAGGGAGAACAGATACGCAGTATTTT. Protein: CSVDTGQGRTDTQYF.

In its sample, this clonotype was seen many times. This sequence joins TRBV6-2 or TRBV6-3 and TRBJ2-3; D call uncertain. V gave up 1 base and J gave up 6 bases, with 2 bases separating them. The CDR3 is 11 amino acids. The V gene's germline CDR1 is MNHEY and CDR2 SVGEGT. CDR3 sequence reads: CASSYWDTQYF. The CDR3 coding sequence is TGTGCCAGCAGTTACTGGGATACGCAGTATTTT.

This chain connects TRBV7-2 to TRBJ2-3; 11 bases align to TRBD2. J gave up 5 bases and V 7 bases, and 8 bases lay outside the gene matches. The CDR3 spans 15 residues. The germline V gene encodes CDR1 SGHTA and CDR2 FQGNSA. The CDR3 DNA is TGTGCCAGCACCCCACACGGGACTAGCGGAGATACGCAGTATTTT. Its translation: CASTPHGTSGDTQYF.

This clonotype was detected only a few times. The V and J genes are TRBV6-5 and TRBJ2-1; tentative D call: TRBD1 (6 bases). The CDR3 consists of 18 residues. Between the trimmed V and J ends, which lost 0 bases and 1 base, there was a span of 16 bases. Per the germline V gene, CDR1 is MNHEY and CDR2 is SVGAGI. CDR3: CASSYSGLRTGSYNEQFF. The CDR3 DNA sequence: TGTGCCAGCAGTTACTCGGGCTTAAGAACAGGGTCCTACAATGAGCAGTTCTTC.

The rearrangement joins TRBV12-3 or TRBV12-4 to TRBJ2-7; maybe TRBD1 (6 bases). CDR3 length: 12 amino acids. Trimming removed 3 bases at V and 4 bases at J, with 7 bases between. CDR3 residues: CASSFQGYEQYF. CDR3 nucleotide sequence: TGTGCCAGCAGTTTTCAGGGGTACGAGCAGTACTTC.

V gene TRBV12-3 or TRBV12-4 combines with J gene TRBJ2-5, with no clear D. Between the trimmed V and J ends, which lost 6 bases and 7 bases, there was a span of 12 bases. The CDR3 runs to 12 residues. CDR3 region: CASSPSRSTQYF. In DNA form, the CDR3 reads TGTGCCAGCAGCCCCTCTCGATCGACCCAGTACTTC.

This clonotype showed up many times. CDR3 loop: CASSEFSGTYNEQFF. The CDR3 DNA follows: TGTGCCAGCAGTGAATTCTCAGGAACTTACAATGAGCAGTTCTTC. The rearrangement links TRBV25-1 to TRBJ2-1; D is undetermined. The CDR3 is 15 residues long. V was trimmed by 1 base and J by 4 bases, leaving 11 bases between them. Germline CDR1 and CDR2: MGHDK and SYGVNS.

This clonotype appeared many times. V usage is TRBV5-8 and J usage is TRBJ2-5; 8 bases match TRBD1. V lost 0 bases and J lost 7; bases outside the gene matches: 17. This CDR3 is built from 18 residues. Germline V gene sequence: CDR1 SGHTS, CDR2 YDEGEE. CDR3 nucleotides: TGTGCCAGCAGCTTGGTCGCCGGGACAGGCCTCCGGTCAGGGACCCAGTACTTC. This encodes CASSLVAGTGLRSGTQYF. Full variable domain (remainder filled in from reference TRBV5-8 and TRBJ2-5): EAGVTQSPTHLIKTRGQQATLRCSPISGHTSVYWYQQALGLGLQFLLWYDEGEERNRGNFPPRFSGRQFPNYSSELNVNALELEDSALYLCASSLVAGTGLRSGTQYFGPGTRLLVL.

This clonotype was recorded a few times. This chain links TRBV28 with TRBJ2-1, with 8 bases that match TRBD2. V lost 6 bases and J lost 2; bases outside the gene matches: 0. CDR1 is MDHEN, CDR2 SYDVKM, per germline. This CDR3 is built from 13 residues. DNA for the CDR3: TGTGCCAGCAGCGGGGGGGCCTACAATGAGCAGTTCTTC. Translated: CASSGGAYNEQFF.

There are a few counts of this clonotype. The V gene is TRBV29-1, the J gene TRBJ2-2; perhaps TRBD2 as D (6 bases). The ends were cut back, 7 bases at V and 3 bases at J, with 15 bases in the middle. CDR3 length: 14 amino acids. Germline V gene data show CDR1 as SQVTM and CDR2 as ANQGSEA. This CDR3 is CSGCRECDTGELFF. The CDR3 nucleotides read TGCAGCGGTTGTCGGGAGTGCGACACCGGGGAGCTGTTTTTT.

This clonotype was counted many times. V is TRBV7-3 and J is TRBJ2-5, with 10 bases that match TRBD2. After removal of 2 bases from V and 3 bases from J, the junction contained 3 bases not matched to a gene. The CDR3 totals 15 residues. CDR1 is SGHTA, CDR2 FQGTGA, per germline. Here the CDR3 DNA reads TGTGCCAGCAGCTTACCAGCGGGAGGGGAAGAGACCCAGTACTTC. Its protein product is CASSLPAGGEETQYF.

The J gene is TRBJ2-3, the V gene TRBV7-9; D is unresolved. Germline CDR1 is SEHNR and CDR2 is FQNEAQ (reference sequence). With 5 bases removed from V and 2 bases from J, the gap between germline ends came to 11 bases. CDR3 length equals 14 residues. CDR3 in amino acids: CASSQTQSTDTQYF. The CDR3 DNA is TGTGCCAGCAGCCAAACACAGTCCACAGATACGCAGTATTTT.

This clonotype was observed many times. The chain recombines TRBV7-2 with TRBJ2-1, with 14 bases identical to TRBD2. CDR3 length equals 19 residues. CDR1 and CDR2 from the germline V gene are SGHTA and FQGNSA. Trimming removed 5 bases from V and 7 bases from J; junction bases left unmatched: 16. The CDR3 DNA sequence: TGTGCCAGCAGCGCAAGGGGGACGACTAGCGGGAGGGCAGGTAATGAGCAGTTCTTC. It codes for CASSARGTTSGRAGNEQFF.